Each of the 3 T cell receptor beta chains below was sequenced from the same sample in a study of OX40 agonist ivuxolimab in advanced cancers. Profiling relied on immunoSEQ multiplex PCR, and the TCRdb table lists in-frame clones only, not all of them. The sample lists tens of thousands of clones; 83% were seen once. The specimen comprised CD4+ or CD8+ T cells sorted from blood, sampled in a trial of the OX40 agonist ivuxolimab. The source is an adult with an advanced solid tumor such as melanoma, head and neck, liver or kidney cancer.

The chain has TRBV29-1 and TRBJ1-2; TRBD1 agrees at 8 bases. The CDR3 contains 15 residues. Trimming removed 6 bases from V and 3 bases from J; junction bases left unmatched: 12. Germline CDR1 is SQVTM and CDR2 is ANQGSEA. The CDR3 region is CSVDRSTTGDYGYTF. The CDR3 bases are TGCAGCGTCGATCGATCCACGACAGGGGACTATGGCTACACCTTC.

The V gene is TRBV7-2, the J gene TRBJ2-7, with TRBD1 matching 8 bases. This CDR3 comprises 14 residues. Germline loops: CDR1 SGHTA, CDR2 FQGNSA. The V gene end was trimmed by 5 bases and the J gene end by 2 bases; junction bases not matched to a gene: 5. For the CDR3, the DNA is TGTGCCAGCAGCGGACAGGGTCGGGCCTACGAGCAGTACTTC. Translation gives CASSGQGRAYEQYF.

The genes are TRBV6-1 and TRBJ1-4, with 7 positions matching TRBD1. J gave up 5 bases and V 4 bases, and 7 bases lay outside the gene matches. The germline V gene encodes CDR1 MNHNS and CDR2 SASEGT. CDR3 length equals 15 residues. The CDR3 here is CASSVSGTDNEKLFF. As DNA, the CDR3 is TGTGCCAGCAGTGTCTCCGGGACAGACAATGAAAAACTGTTTTTT.